This TCR beta chain was observed in a study of blood T cells in healthy people across ages. Findings and caveats of the study: Because donor CMV status was unknown, expanded clonotype changes were possibly confounded.

Alongside a J-beta primer mix, a sample-barcoded 5' primer served in a second PCR lasting roughly 6 to 11 cycles. Tagging of each cDNA molecule was performed by a template-switch adaptor with 12 random nucleotides. One entry per CDR3 protein results from TCRdb running MiXCR on the 5' RACE reads. Found here are about 760,000 distinct CDR3 sequences, more than 20% of them singletons; the top ten hold roughly a tenth. This clonotype was observed a few times. Its antigen remains unidentified. The CDR3 consists of 16 residues. Germline assignment: CDR1 SGHAT and CDR2 FQDESV (reference sequence). V lost 5 bases and J lost 1, with 15 bases in between. This same sample was also taken into another study, of T cells of mothers and their children.

Source material: blood. This clonotype originated in a boy aged 5-17 years in good health. This chain links TRBV11-1 with TRBJ2-4, with TRBD1 as a possible D gene (5 bases). The CDR3 region has the DNA TGTGCCAGCAGCGCAACTAAAAAGGGGGCCAAAAACATTCAGTACTTC. Protein product: CASSATKKGAKNIQYF.